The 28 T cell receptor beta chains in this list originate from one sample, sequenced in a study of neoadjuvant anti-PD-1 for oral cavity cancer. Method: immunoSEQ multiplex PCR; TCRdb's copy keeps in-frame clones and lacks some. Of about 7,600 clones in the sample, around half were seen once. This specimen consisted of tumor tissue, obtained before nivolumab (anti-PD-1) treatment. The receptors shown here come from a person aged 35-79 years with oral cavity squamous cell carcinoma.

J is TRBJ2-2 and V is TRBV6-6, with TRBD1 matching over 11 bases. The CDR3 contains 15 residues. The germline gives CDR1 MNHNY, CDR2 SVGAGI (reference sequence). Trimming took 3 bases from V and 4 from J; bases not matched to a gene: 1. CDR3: CASSYGTGGTGELFF. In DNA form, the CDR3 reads TGTGCCAGCAGTTATGGGACAGGGGGCACCGGGGAGCTGTTTTTT.

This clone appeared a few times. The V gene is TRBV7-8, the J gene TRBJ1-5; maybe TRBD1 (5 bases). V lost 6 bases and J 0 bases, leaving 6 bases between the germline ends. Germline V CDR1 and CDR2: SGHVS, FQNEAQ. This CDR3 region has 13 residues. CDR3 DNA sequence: TGTGCCAGCAGTGGGGGTAGCAATCAGCCCCAGCATTTT. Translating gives CASSGGSNQPQHF.

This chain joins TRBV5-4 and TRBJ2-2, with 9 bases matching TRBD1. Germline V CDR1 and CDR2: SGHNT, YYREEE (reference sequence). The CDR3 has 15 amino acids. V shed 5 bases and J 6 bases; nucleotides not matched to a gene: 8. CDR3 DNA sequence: TGTGCCAGCAGACAGTCGGGACAGGGCGCCGGGGAGCTGTTTTTT. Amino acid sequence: CASRQSGQGAGELFF.

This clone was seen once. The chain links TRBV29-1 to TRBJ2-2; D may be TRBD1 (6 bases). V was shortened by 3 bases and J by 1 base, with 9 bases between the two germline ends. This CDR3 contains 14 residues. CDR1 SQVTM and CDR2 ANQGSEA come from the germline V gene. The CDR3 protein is CSVDKGGNTGELFF. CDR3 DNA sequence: TGCAGCGTTGATAAAGGGGGGAACACCGGGGAGCTGTTTTTT.

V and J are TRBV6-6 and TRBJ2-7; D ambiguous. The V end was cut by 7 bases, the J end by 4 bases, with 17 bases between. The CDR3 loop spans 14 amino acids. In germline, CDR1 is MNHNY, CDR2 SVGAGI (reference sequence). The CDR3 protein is CASTSEVTFYEQYF. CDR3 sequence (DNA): TGTGCCAGCACTTCGGAAGTCACGTTTTACGAGCAGTACTTC.

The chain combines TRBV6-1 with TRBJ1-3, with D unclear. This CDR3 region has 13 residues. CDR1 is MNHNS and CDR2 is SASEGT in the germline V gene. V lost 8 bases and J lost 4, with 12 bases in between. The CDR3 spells CASGGVAGNTIYF. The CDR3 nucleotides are TGTGCCAGCGGTGGAGTAGCCGGAAACACCATATATTTT.

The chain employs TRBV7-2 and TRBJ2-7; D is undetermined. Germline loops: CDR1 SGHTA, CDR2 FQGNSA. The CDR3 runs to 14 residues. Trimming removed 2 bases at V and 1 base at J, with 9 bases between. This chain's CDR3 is CASSLYMGSYEQYF. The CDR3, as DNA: TGTGCCAGCAGCTTATATATGGGTTCCTACGAGCAGTACTTC.

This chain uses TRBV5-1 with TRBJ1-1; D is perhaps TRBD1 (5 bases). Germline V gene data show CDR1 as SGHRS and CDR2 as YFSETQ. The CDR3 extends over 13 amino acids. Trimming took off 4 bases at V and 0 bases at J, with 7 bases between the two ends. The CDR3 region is CASSPDMNTEAFF. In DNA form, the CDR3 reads TGCGCCAGCAGCCCGGACATGAACACTGAAGCTTTCTTT.

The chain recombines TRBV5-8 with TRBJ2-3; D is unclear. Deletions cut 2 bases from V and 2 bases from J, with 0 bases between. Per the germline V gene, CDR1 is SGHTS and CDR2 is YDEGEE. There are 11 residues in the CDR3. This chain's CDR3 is CASSFTDTQYF. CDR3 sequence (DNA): TGTGCCAGCAGCTTCACAGATACGCAGTATTTT.

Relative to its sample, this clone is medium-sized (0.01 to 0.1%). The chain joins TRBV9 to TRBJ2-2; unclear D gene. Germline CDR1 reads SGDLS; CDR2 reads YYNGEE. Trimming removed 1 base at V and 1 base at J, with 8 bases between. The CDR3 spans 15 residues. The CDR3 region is CASSVSPENTGELFF. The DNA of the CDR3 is TGTGCCAGCAGCGTATCTCCTGAGAACACCGGGGAGCTGTTTTTT.

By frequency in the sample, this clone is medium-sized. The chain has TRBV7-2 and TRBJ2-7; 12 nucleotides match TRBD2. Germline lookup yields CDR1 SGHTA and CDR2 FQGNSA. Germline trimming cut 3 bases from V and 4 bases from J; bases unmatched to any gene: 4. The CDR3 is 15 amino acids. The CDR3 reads CASSLTSGSEYEQYF. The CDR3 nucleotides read TGTGCCAGCAGCTTGACTAGCGGGAGCGAATACGAGCAGTACTTC.

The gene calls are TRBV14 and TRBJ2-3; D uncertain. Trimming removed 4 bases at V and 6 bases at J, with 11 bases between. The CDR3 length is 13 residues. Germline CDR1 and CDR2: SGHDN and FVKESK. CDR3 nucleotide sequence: TGTGCCAGCAGCCCCAGACTCGTGGATACGCAGTATTTT. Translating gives CASSPRLVDTQYF.

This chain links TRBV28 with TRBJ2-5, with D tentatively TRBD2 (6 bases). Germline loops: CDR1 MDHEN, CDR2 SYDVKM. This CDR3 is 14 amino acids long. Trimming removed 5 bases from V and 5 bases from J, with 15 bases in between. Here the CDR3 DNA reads TGTGCCAGCAGTCCCTCCGGGGCGGGGGAGACCCAGTACTTC. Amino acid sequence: CASSPSGAGETQYF.

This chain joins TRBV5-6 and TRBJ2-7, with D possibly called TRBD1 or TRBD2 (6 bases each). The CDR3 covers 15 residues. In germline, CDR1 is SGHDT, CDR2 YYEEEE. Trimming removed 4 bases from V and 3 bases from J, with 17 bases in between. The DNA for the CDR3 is TGTGCCAGCAGCGCAGCGTTGGGGGGCAGCTACGAGCAGTACTTC. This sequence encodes CASSAALGGSYEQYF.

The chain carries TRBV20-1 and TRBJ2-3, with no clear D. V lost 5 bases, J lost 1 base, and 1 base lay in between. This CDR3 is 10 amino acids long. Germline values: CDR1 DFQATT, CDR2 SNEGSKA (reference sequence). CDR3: CSAGTDTQYF. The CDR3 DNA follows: TGCAGTGCTGGCACAGATACGCAGTATTTT.

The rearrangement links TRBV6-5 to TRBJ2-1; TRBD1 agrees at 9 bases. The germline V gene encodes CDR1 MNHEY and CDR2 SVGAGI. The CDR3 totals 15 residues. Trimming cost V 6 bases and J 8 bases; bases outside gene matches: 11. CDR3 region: CASSGGQGIVHEQFF. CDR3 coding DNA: TGTGCCAGCAGCGGGGGACAGGGTATTGTCCATGAGCAGTTCTTC.

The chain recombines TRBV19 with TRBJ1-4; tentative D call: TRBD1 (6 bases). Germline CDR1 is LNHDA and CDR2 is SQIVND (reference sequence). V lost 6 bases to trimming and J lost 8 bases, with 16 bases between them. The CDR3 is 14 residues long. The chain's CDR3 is CASRLLGGGEKLFF. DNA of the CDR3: TGTGCCAGTAGACTTTTAGGGGGTGGAGAAAAACTGTTTTTT. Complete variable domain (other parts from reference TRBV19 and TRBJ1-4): DGGITQSPKYLFRKEGQNVTLSCEQNLNHDAMYWYRQDPGQGLRLIYYSQIVNDFQKGDIAEGYSVSREKKESFPLTVTSAQKNPTAFYLCASRLLGGGEKLFFGSGTQLSVL.

The DNA for the CDR3 is TGTGCCATCAGTGACGAGGGGTGGAATCAGCCCCAGCATTTT. It translates to CAISDEGWNQPQHF. V gene TRBV10-3 combines with J gene TRBJ1-5, with a possible D match to TRBD1 (5 bases). Trimming removed 3 bases from V and 4 bases from J, with 10 bases in between. This CDR3 is built from 14 residues. Germline assignment: CDR1 ENHRY and CDR2 SYGVKD.

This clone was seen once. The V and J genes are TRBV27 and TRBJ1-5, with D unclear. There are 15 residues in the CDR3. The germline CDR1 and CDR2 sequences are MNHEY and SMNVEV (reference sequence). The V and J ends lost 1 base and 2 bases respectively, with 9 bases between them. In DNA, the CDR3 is TGTGCCAGCAGTTTATGGGCAGCCGGCAATCAGCCCCAGCATTTT. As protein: CASSLWAAGNQPQHF.

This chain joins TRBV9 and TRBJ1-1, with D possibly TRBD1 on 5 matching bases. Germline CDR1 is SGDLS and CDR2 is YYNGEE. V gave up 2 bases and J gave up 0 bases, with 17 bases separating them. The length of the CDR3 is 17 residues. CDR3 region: CASSVDGALAMNTEAFF. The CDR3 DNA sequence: TGTGCCAGCAGCGTCGACGGGGCACTTGCCATGAACACTGAAGCTTTCTTT. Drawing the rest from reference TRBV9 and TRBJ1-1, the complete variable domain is DSGVTQTPKHLITATGQRVTLRCSPRSGDLSVYWYQQSLDQGLQFLIQYYNGEERAKGNILERFSAQQFPDLHSELNLSSLELGDSALYFCASSVDGALAMNTEAFFGQGTRLTVV.

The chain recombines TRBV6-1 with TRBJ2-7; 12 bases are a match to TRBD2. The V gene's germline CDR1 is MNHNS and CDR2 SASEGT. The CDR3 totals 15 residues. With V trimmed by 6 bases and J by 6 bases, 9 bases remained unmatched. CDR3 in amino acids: CASRTSGSGRGEQYF. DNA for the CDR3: TGTGCCAGCAGGACTAGCGGGAGTGGCAGGGGCGAGCAGTACTTC.

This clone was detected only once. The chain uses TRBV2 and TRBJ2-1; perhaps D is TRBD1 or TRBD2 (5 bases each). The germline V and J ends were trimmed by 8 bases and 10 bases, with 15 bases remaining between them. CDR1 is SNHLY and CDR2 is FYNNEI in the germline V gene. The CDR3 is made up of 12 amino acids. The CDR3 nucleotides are TGTGCCAGCGGTAGTGGACGGGGCGAGCAGTTCTTC. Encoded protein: CASGSGRGEQFF. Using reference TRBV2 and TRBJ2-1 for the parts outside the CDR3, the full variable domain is EPEVTQTPSHQVTQMGQEVILRCVPISNHLYFYWYRQILGQKVEFLVSFYNNEISEKSEIFDDQFSVERPDGSNFTLKIRSTKLEDSAMYFCASGSGRGEQFFGPGTRLTVL.

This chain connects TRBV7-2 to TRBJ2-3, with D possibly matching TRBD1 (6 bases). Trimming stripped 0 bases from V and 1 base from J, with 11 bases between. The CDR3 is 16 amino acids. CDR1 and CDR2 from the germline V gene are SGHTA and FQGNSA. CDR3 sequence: CASSLAIQGGTDTQYF. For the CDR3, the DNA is TGTGCCAGCAGCTTAGCCATACAGGGCGGCACAGATACGCAGTATTTT.

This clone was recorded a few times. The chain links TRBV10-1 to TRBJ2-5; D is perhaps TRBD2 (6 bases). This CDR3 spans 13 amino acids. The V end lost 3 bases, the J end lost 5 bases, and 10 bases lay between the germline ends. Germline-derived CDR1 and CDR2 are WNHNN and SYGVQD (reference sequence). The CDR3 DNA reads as TGCGCCAGCAGTGATGCGGGGTTGGAGACCCAGTACTTC. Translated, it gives CASSDAGLETQYF.

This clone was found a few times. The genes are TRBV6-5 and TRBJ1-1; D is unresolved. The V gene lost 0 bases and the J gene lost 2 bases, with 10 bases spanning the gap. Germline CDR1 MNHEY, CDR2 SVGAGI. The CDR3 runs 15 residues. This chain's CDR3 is CASSYSPTLNTEAFF. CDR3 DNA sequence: TGTGCCAGCAGTTACTCGCCAACGTTAAACACTGAAGCTTTCTTT.

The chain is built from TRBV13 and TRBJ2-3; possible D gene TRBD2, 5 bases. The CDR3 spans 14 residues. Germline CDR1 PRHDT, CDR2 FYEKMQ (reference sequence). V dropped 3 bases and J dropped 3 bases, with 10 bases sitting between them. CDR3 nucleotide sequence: TGTGCCAGCAGCTTTCCGGGAAGGACAGATACGCAGTATTTT. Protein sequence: CASSFPGRTDTQYF. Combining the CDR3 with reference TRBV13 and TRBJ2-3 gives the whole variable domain AAGVIQSPRHLIKEKRETATLKCYPIPRHDTVYWYQQGPGQDPQFLISFYEKMQSDKGSIPDRFSAQQFSDYHSELNMSSLELGDSALYFCASSFPGRTDTQYFGPGTRLTVL.

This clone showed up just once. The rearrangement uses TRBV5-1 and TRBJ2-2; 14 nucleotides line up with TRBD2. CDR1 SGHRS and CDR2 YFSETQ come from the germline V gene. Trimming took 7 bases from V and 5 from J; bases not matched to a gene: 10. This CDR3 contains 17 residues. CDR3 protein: CASYLWTSGGPTGELFF. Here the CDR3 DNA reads TGCGCCAGCTATCTCTGGACTAGCGGGGGGCCAACCGGGGAGCTGTTTTTT. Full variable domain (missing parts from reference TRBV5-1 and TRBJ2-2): KAGVTQTPRYLIKTRGQQVTLSCSPISGHRSVSWYQQTPGQGLQFLFEYFSETQRNKGNFPGRFSGRQFSNSRSEMNVSTLELGDSALYLCASYLWTSGGPTGELFFGEGSRLTVL.

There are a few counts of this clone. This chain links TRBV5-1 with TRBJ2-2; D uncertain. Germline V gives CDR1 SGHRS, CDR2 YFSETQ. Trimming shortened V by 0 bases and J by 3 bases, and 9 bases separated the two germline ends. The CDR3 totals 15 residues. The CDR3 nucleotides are TGCGCCAGCAGCTTGGAGGACCCTTACACCGGGGAGCTGTTTTTT. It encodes CASSLEDPYTGELFF.